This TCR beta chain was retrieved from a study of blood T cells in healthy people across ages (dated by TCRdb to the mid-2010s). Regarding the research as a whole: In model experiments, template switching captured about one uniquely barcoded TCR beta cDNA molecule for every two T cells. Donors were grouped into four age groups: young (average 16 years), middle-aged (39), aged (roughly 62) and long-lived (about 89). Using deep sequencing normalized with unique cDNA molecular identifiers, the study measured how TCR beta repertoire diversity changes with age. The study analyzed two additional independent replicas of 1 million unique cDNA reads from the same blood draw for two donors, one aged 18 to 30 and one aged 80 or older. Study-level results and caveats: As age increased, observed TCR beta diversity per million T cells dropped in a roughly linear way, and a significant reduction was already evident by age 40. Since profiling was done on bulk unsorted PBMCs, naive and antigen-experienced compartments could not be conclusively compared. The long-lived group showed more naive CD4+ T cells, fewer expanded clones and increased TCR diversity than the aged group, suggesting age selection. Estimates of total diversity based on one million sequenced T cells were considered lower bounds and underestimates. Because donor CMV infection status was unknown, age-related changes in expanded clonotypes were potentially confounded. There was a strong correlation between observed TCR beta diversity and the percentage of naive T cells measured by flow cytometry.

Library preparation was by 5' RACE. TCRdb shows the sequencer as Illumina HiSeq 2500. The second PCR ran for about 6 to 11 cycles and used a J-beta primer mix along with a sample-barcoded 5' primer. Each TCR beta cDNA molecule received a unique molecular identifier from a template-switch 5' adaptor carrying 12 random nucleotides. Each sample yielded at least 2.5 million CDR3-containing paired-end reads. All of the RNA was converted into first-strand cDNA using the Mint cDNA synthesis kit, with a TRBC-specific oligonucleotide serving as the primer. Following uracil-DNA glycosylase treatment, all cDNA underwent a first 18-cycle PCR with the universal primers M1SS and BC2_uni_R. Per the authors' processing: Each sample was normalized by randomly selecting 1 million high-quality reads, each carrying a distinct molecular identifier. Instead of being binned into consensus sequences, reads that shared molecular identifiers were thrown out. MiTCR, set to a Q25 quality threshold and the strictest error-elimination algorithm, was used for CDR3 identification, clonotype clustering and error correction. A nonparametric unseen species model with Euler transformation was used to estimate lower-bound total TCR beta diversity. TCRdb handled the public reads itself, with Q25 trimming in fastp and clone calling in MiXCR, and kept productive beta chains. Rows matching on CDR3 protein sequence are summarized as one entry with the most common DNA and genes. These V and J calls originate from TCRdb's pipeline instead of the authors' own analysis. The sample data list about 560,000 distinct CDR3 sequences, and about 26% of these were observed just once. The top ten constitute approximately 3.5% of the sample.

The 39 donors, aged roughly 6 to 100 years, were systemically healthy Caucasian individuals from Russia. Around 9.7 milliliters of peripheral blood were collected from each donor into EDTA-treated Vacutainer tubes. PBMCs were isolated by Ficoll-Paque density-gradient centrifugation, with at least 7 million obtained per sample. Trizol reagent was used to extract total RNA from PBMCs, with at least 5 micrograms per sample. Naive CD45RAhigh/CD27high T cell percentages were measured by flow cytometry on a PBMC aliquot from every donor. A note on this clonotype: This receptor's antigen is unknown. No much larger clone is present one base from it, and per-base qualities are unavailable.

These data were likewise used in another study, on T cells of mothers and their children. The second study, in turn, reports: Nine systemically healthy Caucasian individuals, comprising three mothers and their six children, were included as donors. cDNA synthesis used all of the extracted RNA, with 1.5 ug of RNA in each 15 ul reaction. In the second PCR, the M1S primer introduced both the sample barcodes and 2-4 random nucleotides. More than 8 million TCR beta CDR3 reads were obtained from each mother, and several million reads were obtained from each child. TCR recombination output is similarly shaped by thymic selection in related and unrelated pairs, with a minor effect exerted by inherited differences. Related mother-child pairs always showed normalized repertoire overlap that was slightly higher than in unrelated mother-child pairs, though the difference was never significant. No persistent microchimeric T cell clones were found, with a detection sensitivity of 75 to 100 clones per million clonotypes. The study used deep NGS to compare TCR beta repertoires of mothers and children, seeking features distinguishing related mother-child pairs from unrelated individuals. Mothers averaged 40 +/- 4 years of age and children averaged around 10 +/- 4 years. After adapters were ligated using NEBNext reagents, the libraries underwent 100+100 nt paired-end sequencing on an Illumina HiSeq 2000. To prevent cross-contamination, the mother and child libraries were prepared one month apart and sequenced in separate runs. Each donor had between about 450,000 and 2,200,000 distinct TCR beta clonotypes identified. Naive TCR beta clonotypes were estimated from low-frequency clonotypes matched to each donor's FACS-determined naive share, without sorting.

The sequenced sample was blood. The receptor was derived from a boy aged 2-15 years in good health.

The CDR3 loop reads CASSPSRGSSYNEQFF. The nucleotides are TGTGCCAGCTCACCAAGCAGGGGAAGCTCCTACAATGAGCAGTTCTTC. Rearrangement joined TRBV18 to TRBJ2-1; the D gene is possibly TRBD1, with 6 bases matching. The germline V gene gives CDR1 as KGHSH and CDR2 as LQKENI. The CDR3 covers 16 residues, taking in both the cysteine and the phenylalanine. CDR3 DNA is the only sequence kept; it has 48 bases, read in frame from the first base. Deletion took 2 bases off V and 0 bases off J, with a span of 11 bases between the germline ends.